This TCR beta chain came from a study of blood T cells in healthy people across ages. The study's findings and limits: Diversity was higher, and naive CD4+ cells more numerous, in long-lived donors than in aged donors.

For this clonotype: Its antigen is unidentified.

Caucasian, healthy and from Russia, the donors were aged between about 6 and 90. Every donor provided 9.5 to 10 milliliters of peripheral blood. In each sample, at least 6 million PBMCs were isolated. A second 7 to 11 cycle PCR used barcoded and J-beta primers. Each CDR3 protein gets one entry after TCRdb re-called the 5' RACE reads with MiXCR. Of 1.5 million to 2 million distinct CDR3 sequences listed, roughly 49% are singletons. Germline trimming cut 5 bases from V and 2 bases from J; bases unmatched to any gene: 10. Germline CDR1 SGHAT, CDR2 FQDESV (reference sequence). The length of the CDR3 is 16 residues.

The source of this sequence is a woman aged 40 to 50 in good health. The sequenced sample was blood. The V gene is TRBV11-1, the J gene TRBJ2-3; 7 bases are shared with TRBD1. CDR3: CASSPRSGGHTDTQYF. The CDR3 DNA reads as TGTGCCAGCAGCCCTCGTTCAGGGGGACACACAGATACGCAGTATTTT.